This entry concerns a single T cell receptor (beta chain). The antigen is not known. This sample is drawn from a study of cytomegalovirus exposure and HLA in healthy donors. PCR primers comprised 60 Vbeta and 13 Jbeta primers. Sequencing was performed with immunoSEQ multiplex PCR; in TCRdb, only in-frame clones are kept and a portion is missing. Altogether approximately 190,000 clones are present, more than 75% being singletons, with the ten largest covering about 0.78%. Study-level results: The study flagged about 150 TCR beta chains as cytomegalovirus-associated.

The donors comprised healthy bone marrow donors. Donors likely had unrecorded immune exposures despite being nominally healthy when sampled. The specimen sequenced was PBMCs. This TCR was sampled from a woman between 18 and 30 years old in good health and CMV-seronegative.

The chain's CDR3 is CASIVSMDSHITQYF. As DNA, the CDR3 is TGTGCCAGCATCGTTTCTATGGACAGCCATATAACCCAGTACTTC. V and J are TRBV7-9 and TRBJ2-5; D is possibly TRBD1 (6 bases). This CDR3 contains 15 residues. V was cut by 7 bases and J by 8 bases, with 23 bases left in between. The V gene's germline CDR1 is SEHNR and CDR2 FQNEAQ (reference sequence). The full variable domain, completed using reference TRBV7-9 and TRBJ2-5, is DTGVSQNPRHKITKRGQNVTFRCDPISEHNRLYWYRQTLGQGPEFLTYFQNEAQLEKSRLLSDRFSAERPKGSFSTLEIQRTEQGDSAMYLCASIVSMDSHITQYFGPGTRLLVL.